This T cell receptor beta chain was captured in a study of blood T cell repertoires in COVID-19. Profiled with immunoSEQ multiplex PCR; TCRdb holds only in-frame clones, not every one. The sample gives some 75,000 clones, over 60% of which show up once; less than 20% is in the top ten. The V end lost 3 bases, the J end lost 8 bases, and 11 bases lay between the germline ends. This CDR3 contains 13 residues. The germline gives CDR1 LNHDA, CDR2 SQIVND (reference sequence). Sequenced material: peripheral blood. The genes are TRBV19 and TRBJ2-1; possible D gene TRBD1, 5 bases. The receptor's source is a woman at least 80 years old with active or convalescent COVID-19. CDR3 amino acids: CASSIFRADEQFF. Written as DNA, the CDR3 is TGTGCCAGTAGTATCTTCAGGGCGGATGAGCAGTTCTTC.